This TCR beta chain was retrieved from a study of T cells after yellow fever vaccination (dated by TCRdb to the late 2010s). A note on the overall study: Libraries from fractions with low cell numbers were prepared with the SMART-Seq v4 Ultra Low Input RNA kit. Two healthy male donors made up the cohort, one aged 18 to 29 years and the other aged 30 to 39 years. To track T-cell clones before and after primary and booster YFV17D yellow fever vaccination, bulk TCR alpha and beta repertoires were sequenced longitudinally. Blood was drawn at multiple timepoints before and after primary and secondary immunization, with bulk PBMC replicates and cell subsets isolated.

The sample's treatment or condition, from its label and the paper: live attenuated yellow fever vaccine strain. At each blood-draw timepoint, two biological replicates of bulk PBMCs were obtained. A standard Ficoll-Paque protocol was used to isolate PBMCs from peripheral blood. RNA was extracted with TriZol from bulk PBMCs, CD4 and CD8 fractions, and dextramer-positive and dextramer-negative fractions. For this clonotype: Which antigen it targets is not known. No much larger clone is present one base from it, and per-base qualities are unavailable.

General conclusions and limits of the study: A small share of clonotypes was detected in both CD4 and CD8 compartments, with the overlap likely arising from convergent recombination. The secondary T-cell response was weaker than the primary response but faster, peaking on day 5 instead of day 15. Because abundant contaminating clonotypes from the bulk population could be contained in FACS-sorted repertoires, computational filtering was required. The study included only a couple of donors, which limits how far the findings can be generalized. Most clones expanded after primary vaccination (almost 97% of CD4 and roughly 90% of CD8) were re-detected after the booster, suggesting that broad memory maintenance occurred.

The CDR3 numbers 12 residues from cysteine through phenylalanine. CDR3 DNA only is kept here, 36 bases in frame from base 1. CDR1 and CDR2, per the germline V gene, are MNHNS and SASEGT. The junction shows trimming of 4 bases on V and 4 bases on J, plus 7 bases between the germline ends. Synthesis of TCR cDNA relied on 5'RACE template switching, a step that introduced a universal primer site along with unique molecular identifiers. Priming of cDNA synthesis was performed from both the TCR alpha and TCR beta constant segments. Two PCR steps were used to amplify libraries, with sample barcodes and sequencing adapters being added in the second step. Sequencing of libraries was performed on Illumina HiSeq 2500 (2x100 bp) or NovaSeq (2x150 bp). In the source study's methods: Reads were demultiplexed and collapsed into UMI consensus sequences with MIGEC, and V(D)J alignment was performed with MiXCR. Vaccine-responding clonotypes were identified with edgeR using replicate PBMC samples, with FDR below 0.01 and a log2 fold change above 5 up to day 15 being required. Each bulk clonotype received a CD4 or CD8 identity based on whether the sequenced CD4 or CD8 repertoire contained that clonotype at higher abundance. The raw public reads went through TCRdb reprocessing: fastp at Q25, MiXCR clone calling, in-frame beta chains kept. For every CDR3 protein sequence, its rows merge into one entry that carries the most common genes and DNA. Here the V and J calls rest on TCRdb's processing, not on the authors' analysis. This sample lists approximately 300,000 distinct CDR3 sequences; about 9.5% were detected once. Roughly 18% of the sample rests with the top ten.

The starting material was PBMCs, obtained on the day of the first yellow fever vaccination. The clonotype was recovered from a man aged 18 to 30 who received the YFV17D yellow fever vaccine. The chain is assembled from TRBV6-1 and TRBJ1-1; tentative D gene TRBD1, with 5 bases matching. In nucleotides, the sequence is TGTGCCAGCAGTGGGGGGTTCACTGAAGCTTTCTTT. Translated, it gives CASSGGFTEAFF.